This T cell receptor (beta chain) was observed in a study of beta chain features in type 1 diabetes. In the study overall: Summed over all samples, the examined sorted cells came to 100 million to 130 million.

Markers CD45RO/CCR7/CD25/CD127/CD95/CD27 served to sort CD4+ naive, central memory, regulatory and stem cell-like memory cells. Germline lookup yields CDR1 LGHNA and CDR2 YSLEER. Trimming removed 0 bases from V and 15 bases from J; junction bases left unmatched: 7. The CDR3 runs 14 residues. Isolated RNA was reverse transcribed in full, so expressed TCRB transcripts were sequenced. Approximately 3.4 million reads, on average, came from each naive, central memory and regulatory T cell sample. Some clones are missing from TCRdb's copy, which holds only in-frame ones; the method was immunoSEQ multiplex PCR. The sample holds more than 300,000 clones, about 12% seen once.

The rearrangement links TRBV4-3 to TRBJ2-1; 11 bases fit TRBD2. Material: naive CD4+ T cells from blood. This receptor was taken from a man in his late teens or twenties in good health. The CDR3 sequence is CASSQELAGGPPFF. For the CDR3, the DNA is TGCGCCAGCAGCCAAGAGCTAGCGGGGGGCCCGCCGTTCTTC.